The 30 T cell receptor beta chains below were found in one sample sequenced in a study of Graves' ophthalmopathy and Graves' hyperthyroidism. Amplified material comprised TCR beta CDR3 regions derived from RNA transcripts. Following a first-round RT-PCR that used HTBI primers, a second-round multiplex PCR was carried out. Using its own MiXCR run on the multiplex PCR reads, TCRdb lists one record per CDR3 protein. The table shows about 700,000 distinct CDR3 sequences, with about 38% occurring only once. Sequencing input: peripheral blood. The receptors come from an adult man with Graves' ophthalmopathy.

Ten or more counts support this clonotype. The chain combines TRBV12-3 or TRBV12-4 with TRBJ2-5, with D unresolved. Between the trimmed V and J ends, which lost 3 bases and 1 base, there was a span of 9 bases. The CDR3 spans 14 residues. The CDR3 protein is CASSFWEPQETQYF. The CDR3 DNA is TGTGCCAGCAGTTTTTGGGAACCCCAAGAGACCCAGTACTTC.

On this clonotype itself: One end of the junction does not line up with germline, which may come from a read error. The V gene is TRBV10-3, the J gene TRBJ1-1; D gene unclear. CDR3 length: 15 residues. CDR1 is ENHRY, CDR2 SYGVKD, per germline. Written as DNA, the CDR3 is TGTGCCAGCAGTGTCTACCAGGCAGGGAACACTGAAGCTTTCTTT. Protein: CASSVYQAGNTEAFF.

Many counts were recorded for this clonotype. The V gene is TRBV15, the J gene TRBJ1-2; no definite D call. V was trimmed by 10 bases and J by 2 bases, leaving 11 bases between them. The CDR3 consists of 12 residues. Germline values: CDR1 LNHNV, CDR2 YYDKDF (reference sequence). DNA of the CDR3: TGTGCCATCAACAGCGGAAACTATGGCTACACCTTC. Its translation is CAINSGNYGYTF.

This clonotype was counted at least ten times. The V and J genes are TRBV2 and TRBJ1-5; D uncertain. The germline V gene encodes CDR1 SNHLY and CDR2 FYNNEI. This CDR3 contains 14 residues. Trimming took off 7 bases at V and 3 bases at J, with 13 bases between the two ends. CDR3 residues: CASTRTGINQPQHF. The CDR3 DNA reads as TGTGCCAGCACCCGGACGGGTATCAATCAGCCCCAGCATTTT.

At least ten counts were recorded for this clonotype. The CDR3 loop is CSALETGTYEQYF. CDR3 sequence (DNA): TGCAGTGCCCTTGAGACAGGGACCTACGAGCAGTACTTC. The rearrangement joins TRBV20-1 to TRBJ2-7, with 7 bases that match TRBD1. Germline lookup yields CDR1 DFQATT and CDR2 SNEGSKA (reference sequence). The CDR3 has 13 amino acids. With 6 bases clipped from V and 2 bases from J, the junction kept 7 bases outside the gene matches.

V usage is TRBV7-3 and J usage is TRBJ1-2; D might be TRBD1 (5 bases). The V gene's germline CDR1 is SGHTA and CDR2 FQGTGA. This CDR3 comprises 18 residues. The V end lost 5 bases, the J end lost 9 bases, and 31 bases lay between the germline ends. DNA for the CDR3: TGTGCCAGCAGCCCGACCAGCGGGAGGGGCGAGACCCTTTCTAGCTACACCTTC. Protein sequence: CASSPTSGRGETLSSYTF.

This clonotype was recorded many times. The chain recombines TRBV12-3 or TRBV12-4 with TRBJ2-5; 7 bases line up with TRBD2. After removal of 2 bases from V and 5 bases from J, the junction contained 8 bases not matched to a gene. The CDR3 consists of 15 residues. The CDR3 spells CASSLWTRTFETQYF. The CDR3 DNA reads TGTGCCAGCAGTTTATGGACTAGGACCTTTGAGACCCAGTACTTC.

This clonotype appeared a few times. The V gene is TRBV12-3 or TRBV12-4, the J gene TRBJ2-2; 8 bases map to TRBD2. V was pared by 6 bases and J by 6 bases, with 12 bases of the junction left unmatched. The length of the CDR3 is 16 residues. The CDR3 coding sequence is TGTGCCAGCAGCCACCCGGGAGGGGGTAACGCCGGGGAGCTGTTTTTT. It codes for CASSHPGGGNAGELFF.

This clonotype was seen repeatedly, ten times or more. V usage is TRBV27 and J usage is TRBJ1-5; a weak D match, TRBD1 (5 bases). V shed 8 bases and J shed 0 bases, with 14 bases lying between them. CDR1 is MNHEY, CDR2 SMNVEV, per germline (reference sequence). This CDR3 comprises 15 residues. For the CDR3, the DNA is TGTGCCAGCGGACCGACAGACCTTAGCAATCAGCCCCAGCATTTT. Its protein product is CASGPTDLSNQPQHF.

This chain joins TRBV14 and TRBJ2-7, with D possibly TRBD1 on 6 matching bases. The CDR3 has 15 amino acids. CDR1 and CDR2 (germline): SGHDN, FVKESK. V lost 0 bases and J lost 3, with 12 bases in between. CDR3 loop: CASSQDPTGLYEQYF. The CDR3 nucleotides read TGTGCCAGCAGCCAAGATCCGACAGGCCTCTACGAGCAGTACTTC.

This clonotype came up many times. This rearrangement joins TRBV2 to TRBJ1-1, with TRBD1 identical over 7 bases. Per germline, CDR1 SNHLY and CDR2 FYNNEI. The CDR3 length is 15 residues. Losses at the gene ends were 6 bases for V and 5 bases for J; bases not matched to a gene: 12. The CDR3 loop is CASRQGGQLLTEAFF. The CDR3 nucleotides read TGTGCCAGCAGGCAGGGGGGCCAGCTGCTTACTGAAGCTTTCTTT.

This clonotype was observed many times. This chain connects TRBV29-1 to TRBJ1-1; 11 bases fit TRBD1. The CDR3 has 15 amino acids. Germline CDR1 and CDR2: SQVTM and ANQGSEA. V trimming: 7 bases; J trimming: 6 bases; junction bases outside the gene matches: 13. CDR3 region: CSAGQGAGGESEAFF. The CDR3 region has the DNA TGCAGCGCTGGACAGGGGGCCGGTGGTGAATCTGAAGCTTTCTTT.

The sample holds one count of this clonotype. The chain employs TRBV10-3 and TRBJ1-5; the match to TRBD1 covers 7 bases. The junction had 6 bases not matched to a gene; V was cut back by 8 bases and J by 5 bases. The CDR3 contains 13 residues. The V gene's germline CDR1 is ENHRY and CDR2 SYGVKD. CDR3 in amino acids: CAIRGGQDQPQHF. The CDR3 DNA reads TGTGCCATCCGGGGTGGACAGGATCAGCCCCAGCATTTT.

The J gene is TRBJ2-2, the V gene TRBV29-1; 8 bases are a match to TRBD1. The CDR3 runs 14 residues. Germline V gene data show CDR1 as SQVTM and CDR2 as ANQGSEA. The junction had 6 bases not matched to a gene; V was cut back by 7 bases and J by 2 bases. DNA of the CDR3: TGCAGCGCGTCGGGACAGGACAACACCGGGGAGCTGTTTTTT. Translating gives CSASGQDNTGELFF.

This chain uses TRBV7-2 with TRBJ1-5, with D hard to call. V was pared by 6 bases and J by 3 bases, with 18 bases between. The CDR3 loop spans 16 amino acids. Germline V lookup: CDR1 SGHTA, CDR2 FQGNSA. This CDR3 reads CASSLRVSGNNQPQHF. For the CDR3, the DNA is TGTGCCAGCAGTTTACGCGTATCGGGAAACAATCAGCCCCAGCATTTT.

The rearrangement links TRBV6-5 to TRBJ2-7, with TRBD2 matching over 10 bases. CDR1 is MNHEY and CDR2 is SVGAGI in the germline V gene. The V segment lost 5 bases and the J segment 2 bases; nucleotides outside the gene matches: 6. CDR3 length: 15 amino acids. The CDR3 DNA reads TGTGCCAGCAGTGACCGTCTAGCGGGGGCCTACGAGCAGTACTTC. It translates to CASSDRLAGAYEQYF.

This clonotype appeared many times. This sequence joins TRBV7-2 and TRBJ2-7, with TRBD2 matching over 11 bases. Germline CDR1 reads SGHTA; CDR2 reads FQGNSA. The CDR3 has 15 residues. V was pared by 5 bases and J by 5 bases, with 8 bases of the junction left unmatched. The CDR3 is CASSRGLAGRNEQYF. The CDR3 DNA follows: TGTGCCAGCAGCCGAGGACTAGCGGGTCGAAACGAGCAGTACTTC.

CDR3 region: CASSRSSPSEQYF. In DNA, the CDR3 is TGTGCCAGCAGCCGCTCTTCCCCATCCGAGCAGTACTTC. The chain has TRBV12-3 or TRBV12-4 and TRBJ2-7; D call uncertain. There are 13 residues in the CDR3. Trimming took off 6 bases at V and 6 bases at J, with 15 bases between the two ends.

With regard to this clonotype: Germline and junction disagree at one end, which may indicate a read error. V is TRBV10-3 and J is TRBJ2-2, with 8 bases aligning to TRBD2. The CDR3 is 15 residues long. Germline V lookup: CDR1 ENHRY, CDR2 SYGVKD. The CDR3 loop reads CASSLLAGGSGEQFF. CDR3 coding DNA: TGTGCCAGCAGCTTACTCGCGGGGGGCTCGGGTGAGCAGTTTTTT.

This clonotype turned up a few times. One junction end disagrees with the germline gene, perhaps due to a read error. This chain connects TRBV7-2 to TRBJ2-5, with 9 bases identical to TRBD2. The CDR3 consists of 13 residues. Germline assignment: CDR1 SGHTA and CDR2 FQGNSA. The CDR3 here is CASRTSAQETQYF. In nucleotides, the CDR3 is TGTGCTAGCAGGACTAGCGCCCAAGAGACCCAGTACTTC.

This clonotype was seen a few times. V gene TRBV19 combines with J gene TRBJ1-4; 10 positions match TRBD1. The germline V gene has CDR1 LNHDA and CDR2 SQIVND (reference sequence). Trimming removed 3 bases from V and 6 bases from J; junction bases left unmatched: 16. This CDR3 has 19 amino acids. In DNA, the CDR3 is TGTGCCAGTAGTATGGGGGTCCCGGGACAGGGGATTGCCGATGAAAAACTGTTTTTT. Translation: CASSMGVPGQGIADEKLFF.

This clonotype was picked up a small number of times. The rearrangement links TRBV11-2 to TRBJ1-1, with TRBD1 identical over 7 bases. Per the germline V gene, CDR1 is SGHAT and CDR2 is FQNNGV. V lost 1 base and J lost 5; bases outside the gene matches: 7. This CDR3 has 15 amino acids. The CDR3 loop reads CASSLVKGALTEAFF. The DNA for the CDR3 is TGTGCCAGCAGCTTAGTAAAGGGGGCGCTTACTGAAGCTTTCTTT.

This rearrangement joins TRBV25-1 to TRBJ1-1; 8 positions agree with TRBD1. The CDR3 is 14 residues long. The germline V gene encodes CDR1 MGHDK and CDR2 SYGVNS. The junction had 6 bases not matched to a gene; V was cut back by 7 bases and J by 2 bases. CDR3 nucleotides: TGTGCCAGCACCCTGGGGACAGGTAACACTGAAGCTTTCTTT. It is translated as CASTLGTGNTEAFF.

A few counts support this clonotype. This chain joins TRBV6-2 or TRBV6-3 and TRBJ2-2, with D unclear. CDR3 length: 11 residues. CDR1 and CDR2 (germline): MNHEY, SVGEGT. Trimming took off 7 bases at V and 7 bases at J, with 7 bases between the two ends. The CDR3 coding sequence is TGTGCCAGCAATACCAACGGGGAGCTGTTTTTT. Residues: CASNTNGELFF.

This clonotype appeared a few times. This chain connects TRBV5-1 to TRBJ2-7; 10 nucleotides line up with TRBD1. Germline CDR1 reads SGHRS; CDR2 reads YFSETQ. This CDR3 is 15 amino acids long. The trim removed 4 bases at V and 3 bases at J, leaving 7 bases unmatched. The CDR3 is CASSPWDRGGYEQYF. CDR3 nucleotide sequence: TGCGCCAGCAGCCCCTGGGACAGGGGAGGCTACGAGCAGTACTTC. Based on the CDR3 plus reference TRBV5-1 and TRBJ2-7, the full variable domain is KAGVTQTPRYLIKTRGQQVTLSCSPISGHRSVSWYQQTPGQGLQFLFEYFSETQRNKGNFPGRFSGRQFSNSRSEMNVSTLELGDSALYLCASSPWDRGGYEQYFGPGTRLTVT.

The chain has TRBV25-1 and TRBJ2-2, with TRBD2 matching over 7 bases. With V trimmed by 8 bases and J by 4 bases, 13 bases remained unmatched. CDR1 MGHDK and CDR2 SYGVNS come from the germline V gene. There are 16 residues in the CDR3. CDR3 region: CASVEFSSGVTGELFF. CDR3 DNA sequence: TGTGCCAGCGTTGAATTCTCTAGCGGAGTCACCGGGGAGCTGTTTTTT.

The rearrangement uses TRBV5-1 and TRBJ2-7; D is uncertain. The V and J ends lost 2 bases and 0 bases respectively, with 12 bases between them. This CDR3 contains 15 residues. Germline CDR1 reads SGHRS; CDR2 reads YFSETQ. This CDR3 reads CASSLGSIGSYEQYF. DNA for the CDR3: TGCGCCAGCAGCTTAGGGTCGATCGGCTCCTACGAGCAGTACTTC.

This clonotype has only one observation. This rearrangement joins TRBV7-9 to TRBJ1-1, with D perhaps TRBD1 (5 bases). The CDR3 runs 15 residues. The germline gives CDR1 SEHNR, CDR2 FQNEAQ (reference sequence). V shed 0 bases and J shed 3 bases, with 11 bases lying between them. The CDR3 loop is CASSLAAGEHTEAFF. CDR3 in DNA: TGTGCCAGCAGCTTAGCAGCGGGGGAGCACACTGAAGCTTTCTTT. Supplemented by reference TRBV7-9 and TRBJ1-1, the full variable domain reads DTGVSQNPRHKITKRGQNVTFRCDPISEHNRLYWYRQTLGQGPEFLTYFQNEAQLEKSRLLSDRFSAERPKGSFSTLEIQRTEQGDSAMYLCASSLAAGEHTEAFFGQGTRLTVV.

J is TRBJ2-7 and V is TRBV12-3 or TRBV12-4, with D hard to call. CDR3 length: 14 amino acids. Trimming cost V 2 bases and J 2 bases, with 10 bases left between them. As DNA, the CDR3 is TGTGCCAGCAGTTTACAGGCGACAACCTACGAGCAGTACTTC. This sequence encodes CASSLQATTYEQYF.

In its sample, this clonotype was seen a few times. The chain couples TRBV4-1 to TRBJ2-2; D may be TRBD1 or TRBD2 (5 bases each). The V gene's germline CDR1 is MGHRA and CDR2 YSYEKL. Between the trimmed V and J ends, which lost 3 bases and 4 bases, there was a span of 12 bases. This CDR3 is built from 15 residues. The CDR3: CASSHRDGLTGELFF. The CDR3 DNA follows: TGCGCCAGCAGCCACCGGGACGGACTCACCGGGGAGCTGTTTTTT.